This T cell receptor beta chain was captured by sequencing in a study of T cells in Graves' hyperthyroidism and ophthalmopathy. TCR beta CDR3 region amplification was performed from RNA transcripts. When the TCR CDR3 underwent first-round RT-PCR, the HTBI primer set was used. MiXCR, run by TCRdb on the multiplex PCR reads, gives a single entry per CDR3 protein. This sample has 300,000 or so distinct CDR3 sequences, with around 20% found just once. The CDR3 totals 15 residues. CDR1 and CDR2 (germline): SGDLS, YYNGEE. Trimming took 0 bases from V and 3 from J, leaving 12 bases between them. The sample holds many counts of this clonotype. Absence of ophthalmopathy progression within 18 months defined stable Graves' hyperthyroidism. Diagnoses were made from clinical symptoms, serum measures (thyroxine and TRAb), thyroid ultrasound and orbital computed tomography.

This sequence was found in a woman aged 50 to 60 with Graves' hyperthyroidism. Sequenced material: blood. V is TRBV9 and J is TRBJ2-5; D not resolved. This CDR3 is CASSVAQVREETQYF. The CDR3 DNA sequence: TGTGCCAGCAGCGTAGCCCAGGTTCGGGAAGAGACCCAGTACTTC. Based on the CDR3 plus reference TRBV9 and TRBJ2-5, the full variable domain is DSGVTQTPKHLITATGQRVTLRCSPRSGDLSVYWYQQSLDQGLQFLIQYYNGEERAKGNILERFSAQQFPDLHSELNLSSLELGDSALYFCASSVAQVREETQYFGPGTRLLVL.